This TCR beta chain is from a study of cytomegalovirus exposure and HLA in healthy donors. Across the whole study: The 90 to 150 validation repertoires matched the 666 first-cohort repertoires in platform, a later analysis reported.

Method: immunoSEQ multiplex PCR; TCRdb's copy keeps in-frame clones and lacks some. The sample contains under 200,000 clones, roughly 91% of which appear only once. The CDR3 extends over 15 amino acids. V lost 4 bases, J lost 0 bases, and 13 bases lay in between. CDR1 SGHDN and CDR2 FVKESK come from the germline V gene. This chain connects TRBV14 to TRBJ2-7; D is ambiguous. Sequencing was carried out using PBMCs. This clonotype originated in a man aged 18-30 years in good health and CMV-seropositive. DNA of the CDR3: TGTGCCAGCAGCCCCAGGATCTTTAGCTCCTACGAGCAGTACTTC. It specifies CASSPRIFSSYEQYF.